The rows below give T cell receptor beta chains drawn from one sample of a study of blood T cell repertoires in COVID-19. The table came from immunoSEQ multiplex PCR; TCRdb's copy has only in-frame clones and leaves some out. The sample records 40,000 to 50,000 clones, around 85% being singletons. The sequencing input was peripheral blood. The receptors come from a human donor in a cohort sampled during active COVID-19. Both conserved end residues are part of each CDR3. D genes are given only for firm matches. Clone size is stated in some rows and not others, as once, few, many or a class when expanded.

>TRBD2|TRBJ2-3|TRBV24-1|-
CATSDAGLAVDTQYF
TGTGCCACCAGTGATGCGGGACTAGCGGTAGATACGCAGTATTTT
>TRBD1|TRBJ2-2|TRBV7-9|-
CASSLSGTGVYGELFF
TGTGCCAGCAGCTTGTCCGGGACAGGGGTTTACGGGGAGCTGTTTTTT
>-|TRBJ1-5|TRBV5-1|-
CASSLYSNQPQHF
TGCGCCAGCAGCTTATACTCTAATCAGCCCCAGCATTTT
>TRBD2|TRBJ2-1|TRBV18|-
CASSPVGLAGFHEQFF
TGTGCCAGCTCACCGGTCGGACTAGCAGGGTTCCATGAGCAGTTCTTC
>-|TRBJ1-1|TRBV7-2|-
CASSLGYLNTEAFF
TGTGCCAGCAGCTTAGGCTATCTGAACACTGAAGCTTTCTTT
>-|TRBJ2-3|TRBV6-1|few
CASSDPGKILTDTQYF
TGTGCCAGCAGTGACCCAGGGAAGATCCTCACAGATACGCAGTATTTT
>-|TRBJ2-7|TRBV23-1|once
CASSQSGQGYEQYF
TGCGCCAGCAGTCAATCGGGGCAGGGCTACGAGCAGTACTTC
>TRBD1|TRBJ1-4|TRBV9|-
CASSDGQGEKLFF
TGTGCCAGCAGCGACGGACAGGGAGAAAAACTGTTTTTT
>-|TRBJ2-2|TRBV3-1/TRBV3-2|-
CASSQGPTSNTGELFF
TGTGCCAGCAGCCAAGGTCCGACTTCGAACACCGGGGAGCTGTTTTTT
>-|TRBJ1-2|TRBV30|-
CAWSPGGNYGYTF
TGTGCCTGGAGTCCCGGCGGAAACTATGGCTACACCTTC
>TRBD1|TRBJ1-4|TRBV3-1/TRBV3-2|-
CASSQTLWSVGQGRKLFF
TGTGCCAGCAGCCAAACCCTTTGGTCGGTGGGACAGGGGAGAAAACTGTTTTTT
>TRBD1|TRBJ2-3|TRBV7-3|-
CASSPSDRGIADTQYF
TGTGCCAGCAGCCCGTCGGACAGGGGTATTGCGGATACGCAGTATTTT
>TRBD1|TRBJ1-1|TRBV11-2|few
CASSTPIKGASNTEAFF
TGTGCCAGCAGCACACCAATCAAGGGGGCTTCGAACACTGAAGCTTTCTTT
>-|TRBJ1-6|TRBV3-1/TRBV3-2|-
CASSLGRSPLHF
TGTGCCAGCAGCCTGGGGCGATCACCCCTCCACTTT
>TRBD2|TRBJ2-7|TRBV11-2|once
CASSHGLATDTYEQYF
TGTGCCAGCAGCCACGGACTAGCGACCGATACTTACGAGCAGTACTTC
>-|TRBJ1-5|TRBV30|-
CAWSRGTQPQHF
TGTGCCTGGAGCCGGGGGACTCAGCCCCAGCATTTT
>TRBD2|TRBJ2-1|TRBV4-3|-
CASSQDQALAVYNEQFF
TGCGCCAGCAGCCAAGATCAGGCACTAGCGGTCTACAATGAGCAGTTCTTC
>TRBD1|TRBJ1-1|TRBV27|-
CASSPGTGGASGEAFF
TGTGCCAGCAGCCCCGGGACAGGGGGTGCCTCCGGGGAAGCTTTCTTT
>TRBD1|TRBJ2-7|TRBV4-1|-
CASSQGGTVEQYF
TGCGCCAGCAGCCAAGGGGGGACAGTCGAGCAGTACTTC
>-|TRBJ1-1|TRBV7-6|few
CASSLEVGGEPFF
TGTGCCAGCAGCTTAGAGGTAGGGGGTGAACCTTTCTTT
>TRBD2|TRBJ2-1|TRBV4-2|-
CASSQRSGGGYNEQFF
TGTGCCAGCAGCCAGCGATCGGGGGGGGGATACAATGAGCAGTTCTTC
>-|TRBJ2-7|TRBV19|many
CASSISGAVIYEQYF
TGTGCCAGTAGTATCTCAGGGGCCGTAATCTACGAGCAGTACTTC
>TRBD2|TRBJ2-1|TRBV7-3|-
CASSSPGLAPNEQFF
TGTGCCAGCAGCTCACCGGGACTAGCCCCCAATGAGCAGTTCTTC
>-|TRBJ2-7|TRBV7-9|-
CASSSYSGAYEQYF
TGTGCCAGCAGTAGTTACAGTGGCGCCTACGAGCAGTACTTC
>-|TRBJ2-7|TRBV21-1|few
CASSPLRSPYEQYF
TGTGCCAGCAGCCCCTTACGGTCCCCCTACGAGCAGTACTTC
>TRBD1|TRBJ1-6|TRBV19|-
CATDTGDNSPLHF
TGTGCCACCGACACAGGGGATAATTCACCCCTCCACTTT
>-|TRBJ2-2|TRBV7-2|-
CASSLYTGELFF
TGTGCCAGCAGTCTTTACACCGGGGAGCTGTTTTTT
>-|TRBJ2-4|TRBV5-4|-
CASVYRPPTLLAKNIQYF
TGTGCCAGCGTATACAGGCCTCCTACCCTGCTAGCCAAAAACATTCAGTACTTC
>TRBD2|TRBJ2-4|TRBV7-2|-
CASSFRSGSNIQYF
TGTGCCAGCAGCTTCAGAAGCGGGAGCAACATTCAGTACTTC
>TRBD2|TRBJ2-5|TRBV30|-
CASGLAGAPWQETQYF
TGTGCCTCCGGACTAGCGGGGGCCCCGTGGCAAGAGACCCAGTACTTC
>-|TRBJ1-2|TRBV28|-
CASSLVGATREGYTF
TGTGCCAGCAGTTTGGTTGGTGCTACCCGTGAGGGCTACACCTTC
>TRBD1|TRBJ1-2|TRBV5-1|-
CASSPTQGNYGYTF
TGCGCCAGCAGCCCCACACAGGGGAACTATGGCTACACCTTC
>TRBD2|TRBJ2-3|TRBV20-1|once
CSASTSGGTDTQYF
TGCAGTGCCAGTACTAGCGGGGGGACAGATACGCAGTATTTT
>-|TRBJ1-1|TRBV19|-
CASSTAGKPSGEAFF
TGTGCCAGTAGTACGGCAGGCAAACCTAGCGGTGAAGCTTTCTTT
>-|TRBJ1-1|TRBV30|-
CAWNQGFMNTEAFF
TGTGCCTGGAATCAGGGGTTCATGAACACTGAAGCTTTCTTT
>-|TRBJ1-1|TRBV14|-
CASSQDEGNTEAFF
TGTGCCAGCAGCCAAGATGAGGGGAACACTGAAGCTTTCTTT
>TRBD1|TRBJ2-7|TRBV23-1|few
CASTPGQGSSTGGDEQYF
TGCGCCAGCACCCCGGGACAGGGGTCCTCAACGGGGGGGGACGAGCAGTACTTC
>TRBD2|TRBJ2-7|TRBV9|-
CASSVAGREWNEQYF
TGTGCCAGCAGCGTGGCCGGGCGGGAGTGGAACGAGCAGTACTTC
>TRBD2|TRBJ2-3|TRBV5-1|-
CASSRTSGVNPSTDTQYF
TGCGCCAGCAGCCGCACTAGCGGGGTCAACCCTAGCACAGATACGCAGTATTTT
>-|TRBJ1-1|TRBV28|-
CAVTARDRTEAFF
TGTGCCGTCACGGCCAGGGATCGTACTGAAGCTTTCTTT
>-|TRBJ1-1|TRBV18|-
CASSPMEGNTEAFF
TGTGCCAGCTCACCAATGGAGGGGAACACTGAAGCTTTCTTT
>TRBD2|TRBJ2-5|TRBV9|-
CASSVAGGPLETQYF
TGTGCCAGCAGCGTAGCGGGGGGGCCTTTGGAGACCCAGTACTTC
>TRBD1|TRBJ1-3|TRBV30|-
CAGQGSGNTIYF
TGTGCCGGACAGGGCTCTGGAAACACCATATATTTT
>-|TRBJ2-1|TRBV7-3|-
CASSANQGGDEQFF
TGTGCCAGCAGCGCAAATCAGGGTGGGGATGAGCAGTTCTTC
>TRBD1|TRBJ2-7|TRBV18|-
CASSPLGQGAYEQYF
TGTGCCAGCTCACCATTAGGACAGGGGGCCTACGAGCAGTACTTC
>-|TRBJ2-1|TRBV10-3|-
CATHPQTGTGQFF
TGTGCCACCCATCCTCAGACAGGGACTGGGCAGTTCTTC
>TRBD1|TRBJ2-3|TRBV7-2|-
CASSLRQGLTDTQYF
TGTGCCAGCAGCTTAAGACAGGGCCTCACAGATACGCAGTATTTT
>TRBD1|TRBJ1-6|TRBV4-1|-
CASSASGQGNNSPLHF
TGCGCCAGCAGCGCTTCGGGACAGGGGAATAATTCACCCCTCCACTTT